The clone carrying this T cell receptor beta chain has more than one count but fewer than ten. The antigen remains unidentified. This sample includes further DNA sequences coding for the same CDR3. This entry is derived from a study of cytomegalovirus exposure and HLA in healthy donors. With V trimmed by 7 bases and J by 1 base, 7 bases remained unmatched. This CDR3 has 16 amino acids. Per the germline V gene, CDR1 is LNHDA and CDR2 is SQIVND (reference sequence). Findings and caveats of the study: Most TCR sequences were uncommon, yet certain public TCRs appeared in many donors. The authors enumerated over 150 TCR beta chains as linked to cytomegalovirus. The authors reported that TCR beta sequences could predict HLA-A and HLA-B alleles. These predictions were accurate for most subjects in the first cohort. Among donors in an Asian-associated ancestry cluster, a later analysis reportedly found fewer N-insertions than the approximately 700-donor mean.

It was with 60 Vbeta and 13 Jbeta primers that the PCR ran. Profiled with immunoSEQ multiplex PCR; TCRdb holds only in-frame clones, not every one. This sample has 55,000 to 80,000 clones, with about 68% found just once. The TCR was taken from a woman under 40 in good health and CMV-seropositive. Sequences were obtained from PBMCs. V gene TRBV19 combines with J gene TRBJ1-5, with 10 bases fitting TRBD1. The CDR3 loop reads CASTPGQGRSNQPQHF. The CDR3 coding sequence is TGTGCCAGTACTCCGGGACAGGGGCGCAGCAATCAGCCCCAGCATTTT.